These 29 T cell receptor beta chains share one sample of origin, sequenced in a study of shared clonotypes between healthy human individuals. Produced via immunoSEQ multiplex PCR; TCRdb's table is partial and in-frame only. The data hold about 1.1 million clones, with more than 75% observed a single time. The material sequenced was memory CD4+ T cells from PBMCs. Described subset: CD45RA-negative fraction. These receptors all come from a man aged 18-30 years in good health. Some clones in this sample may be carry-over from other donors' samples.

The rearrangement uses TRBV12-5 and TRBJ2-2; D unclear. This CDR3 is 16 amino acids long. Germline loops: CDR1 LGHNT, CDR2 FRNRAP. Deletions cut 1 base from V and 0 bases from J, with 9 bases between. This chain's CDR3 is CASGLAPGSNTGELFF. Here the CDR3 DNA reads TGTGCTAGTGGTTTGGCCCCAGGATCGAACACCGGGGAGCTGTTTTTT.

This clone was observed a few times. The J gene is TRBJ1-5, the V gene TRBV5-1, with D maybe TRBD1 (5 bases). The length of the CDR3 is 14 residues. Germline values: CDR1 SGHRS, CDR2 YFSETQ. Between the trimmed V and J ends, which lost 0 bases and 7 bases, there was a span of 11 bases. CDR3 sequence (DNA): TGCGCCAGCAGCTTGGATGGGGGGATGCAGCCCCAGCATTTT. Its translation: CASSLDGGMQPQHF.

CDR3 sequence reads: CASSPRGRAEYEQYF. CDR3 DNA: TGTGCCAGCAGCCCCCGGGGCCGGGCTGAATACGAGCAGTACTTC. The chain has TRBV6-5 and TRBJ2-7; D is possibly TRBD1 or TRBD2 (5 bases each). The germline CDR1 and CDR2 sequences are MNHEY and SVGAGI. V lost 6 bases and J 4 bases, leaving 19 bases between the germline ends. The CDR3 totals 15 residues.

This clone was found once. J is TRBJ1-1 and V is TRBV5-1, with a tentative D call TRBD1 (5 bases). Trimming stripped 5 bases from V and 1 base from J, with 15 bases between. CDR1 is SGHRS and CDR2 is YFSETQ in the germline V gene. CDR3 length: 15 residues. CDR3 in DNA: TGCGCCAGCAGTCAGCCGGGGGGACCGAACACTGAAGCTTTCTTT. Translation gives CASSQPGGPNTEAFF.

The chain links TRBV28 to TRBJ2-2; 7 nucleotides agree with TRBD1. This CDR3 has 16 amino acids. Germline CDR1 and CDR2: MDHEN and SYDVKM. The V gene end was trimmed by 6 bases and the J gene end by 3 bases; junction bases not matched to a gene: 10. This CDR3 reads CASSSSTGVYTGELFF. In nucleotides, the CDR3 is TGTGCCAGCAGCTCATCTACAGGGGTTTACACCGGGGAGCTGTTTTTT.

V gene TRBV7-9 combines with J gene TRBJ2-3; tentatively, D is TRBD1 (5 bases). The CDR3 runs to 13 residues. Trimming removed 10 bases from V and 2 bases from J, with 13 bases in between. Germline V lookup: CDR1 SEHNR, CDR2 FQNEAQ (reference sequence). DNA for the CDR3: TGTGCCATCATACGACAGACCACAGATACGCAGTATTTT. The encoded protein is CAIIRQTTDTQYF.

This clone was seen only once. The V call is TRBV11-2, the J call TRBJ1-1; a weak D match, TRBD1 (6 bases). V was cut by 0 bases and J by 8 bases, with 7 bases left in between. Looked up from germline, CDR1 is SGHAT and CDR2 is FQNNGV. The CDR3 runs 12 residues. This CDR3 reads CASSLDRGEAFF. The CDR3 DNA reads TGTGCCAGCAGCTTAGATAGGGGGGAAGCTTTCTTT.

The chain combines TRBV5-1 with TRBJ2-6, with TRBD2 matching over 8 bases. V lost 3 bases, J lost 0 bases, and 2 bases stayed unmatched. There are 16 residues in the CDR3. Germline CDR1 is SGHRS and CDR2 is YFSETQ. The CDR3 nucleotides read TGCGCCAGCAGCTCGGGGGGGAGCTCTGGGGCCAACGTCCTGACTTTC. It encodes CASSSGGSSGANVLTF.

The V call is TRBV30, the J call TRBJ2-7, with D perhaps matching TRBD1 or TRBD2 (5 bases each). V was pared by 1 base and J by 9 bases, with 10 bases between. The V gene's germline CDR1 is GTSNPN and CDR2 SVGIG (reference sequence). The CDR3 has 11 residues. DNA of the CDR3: TGTGCCTGGAGTGGATGGGACCTGCAGTACTTC. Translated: CAWSGWDLQYF.

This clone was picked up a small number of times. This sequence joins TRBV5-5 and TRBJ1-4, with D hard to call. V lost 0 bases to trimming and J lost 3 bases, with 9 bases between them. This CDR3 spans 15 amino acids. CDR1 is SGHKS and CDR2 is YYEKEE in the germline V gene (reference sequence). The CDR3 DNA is TGTGCCAGCAGCTTGGCTCCGGGGTCTAATGAAAAACTGTTTTTT. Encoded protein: CASSLAPGSNEKLFF.

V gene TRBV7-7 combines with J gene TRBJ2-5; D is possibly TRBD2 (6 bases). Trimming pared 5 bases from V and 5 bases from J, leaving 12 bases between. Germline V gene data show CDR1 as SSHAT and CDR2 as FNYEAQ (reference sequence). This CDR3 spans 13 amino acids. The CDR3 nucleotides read TGTGCCAGCAGCCGCGGGGTGGCGGAGACCCAGTACTTC. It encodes CASSRGVAETQYF.

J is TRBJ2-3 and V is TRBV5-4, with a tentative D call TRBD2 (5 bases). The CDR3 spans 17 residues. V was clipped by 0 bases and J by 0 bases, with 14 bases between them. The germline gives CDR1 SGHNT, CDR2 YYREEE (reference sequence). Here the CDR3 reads CASSLGNSAPSTDTQYF. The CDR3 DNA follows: TGTGCCAGCAGCTTGGGCAATAGCGCCCCTAGCACAGATACGCAGTATTTT.

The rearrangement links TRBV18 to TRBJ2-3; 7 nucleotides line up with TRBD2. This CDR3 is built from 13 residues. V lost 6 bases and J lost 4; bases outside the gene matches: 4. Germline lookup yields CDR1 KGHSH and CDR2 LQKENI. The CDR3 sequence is CASSPLAADTQYF. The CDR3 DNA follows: TGTGCCAGCTCGCCGCTAGCGGCAGATACGCAGTATTTT.

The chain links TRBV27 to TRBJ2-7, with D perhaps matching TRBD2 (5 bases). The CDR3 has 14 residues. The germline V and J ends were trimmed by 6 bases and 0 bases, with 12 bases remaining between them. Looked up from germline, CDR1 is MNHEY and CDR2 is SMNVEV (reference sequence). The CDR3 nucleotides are TGTGCCAGCAGCGACGACTACCGCTCCTACGAGCAGTACTTC. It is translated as CASSDDYRSYEQYF.

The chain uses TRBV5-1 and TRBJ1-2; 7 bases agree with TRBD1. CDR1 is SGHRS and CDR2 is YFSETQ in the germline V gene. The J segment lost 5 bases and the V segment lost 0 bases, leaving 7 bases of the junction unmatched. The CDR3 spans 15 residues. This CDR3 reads CASSLGGTEVYGYTF. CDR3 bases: TGCGCCAGCAGCTTGGGCGGGACAGAAGTATATGGCTACACCTTC.

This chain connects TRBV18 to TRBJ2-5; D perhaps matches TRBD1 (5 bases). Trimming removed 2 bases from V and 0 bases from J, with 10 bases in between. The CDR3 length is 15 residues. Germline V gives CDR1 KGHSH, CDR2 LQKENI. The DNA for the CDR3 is TGTGCCAGCTCACCAGTCGACAGTCACCAAGAGACCCAGTACTTC. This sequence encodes CASSPVDSHQETQYF.

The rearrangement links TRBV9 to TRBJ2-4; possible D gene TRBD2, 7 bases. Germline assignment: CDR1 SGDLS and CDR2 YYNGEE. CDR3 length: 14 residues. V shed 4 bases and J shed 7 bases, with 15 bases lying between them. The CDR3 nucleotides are TGTGCCAGCAGCCCAGGGAGGGGGGTGAACATTCAGTACTTC. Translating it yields CASSPGRGVNIQYF.

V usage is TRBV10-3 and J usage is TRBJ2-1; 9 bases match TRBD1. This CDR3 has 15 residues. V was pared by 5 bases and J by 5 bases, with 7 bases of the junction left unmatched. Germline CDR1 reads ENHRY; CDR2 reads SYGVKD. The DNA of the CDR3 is TGTGCCATCAGTCCGACAGGGGGGGGTAACAATGAGCAGTTCTTC. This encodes CAISPTGGGNNEQFF.

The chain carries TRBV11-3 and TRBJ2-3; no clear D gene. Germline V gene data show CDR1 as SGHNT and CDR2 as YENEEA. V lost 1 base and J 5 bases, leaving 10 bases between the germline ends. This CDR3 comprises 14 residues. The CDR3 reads CASSLGGTGDTQYF. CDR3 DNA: TGTGCCAGCAGCTTAGGGGGTACCGGAGATACGCAGTATTTT. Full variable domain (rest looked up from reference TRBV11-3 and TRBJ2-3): EAGVVQSPRYKIIEKKQPVAFWCNPISGHNTLYWYLQNLGQGPELLIRYENEEAVDDSQLPKDRFSAERLKGVDSTLKIQPAELGDSAVYLCASSLGGTGDTQYFGPGTRLTVL.

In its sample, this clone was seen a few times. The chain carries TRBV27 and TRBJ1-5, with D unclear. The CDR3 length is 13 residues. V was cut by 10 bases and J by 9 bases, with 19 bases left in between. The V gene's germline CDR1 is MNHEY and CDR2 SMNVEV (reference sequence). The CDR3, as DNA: TGTGCCACCACCGGGCGACACTGGTTGCCCCAGCATTTT. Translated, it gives CATTGRHWLPQHF.

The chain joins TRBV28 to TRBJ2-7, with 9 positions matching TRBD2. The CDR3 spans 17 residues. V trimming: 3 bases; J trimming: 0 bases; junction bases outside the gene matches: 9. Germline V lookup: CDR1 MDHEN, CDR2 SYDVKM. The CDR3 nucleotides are TGTGCCAGCAGTTTTGGGCTAGCGGGGCGCCCCTCCTACGAGCAGTACTTC. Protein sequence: CASSFGLAGRPSYEQYF.

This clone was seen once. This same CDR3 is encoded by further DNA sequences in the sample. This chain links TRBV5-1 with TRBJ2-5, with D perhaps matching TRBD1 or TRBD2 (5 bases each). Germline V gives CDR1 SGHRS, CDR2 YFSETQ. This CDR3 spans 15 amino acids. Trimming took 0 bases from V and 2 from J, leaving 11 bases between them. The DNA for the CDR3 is TGCGCCAGCAGCTTGGCTGGGACCGGACAAGAGACCCAGTACTTC. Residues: CASSLAGTGQETQYF.

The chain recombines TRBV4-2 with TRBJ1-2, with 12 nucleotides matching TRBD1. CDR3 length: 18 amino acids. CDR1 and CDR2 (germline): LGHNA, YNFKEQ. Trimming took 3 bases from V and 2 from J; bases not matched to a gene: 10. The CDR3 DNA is TGTGCCAGCAGCCAGTGGGGGACAGGGGGCGAGTTGAACTATGGCTACACCTTC. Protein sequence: CASSQWGTGGELNYGYTF.

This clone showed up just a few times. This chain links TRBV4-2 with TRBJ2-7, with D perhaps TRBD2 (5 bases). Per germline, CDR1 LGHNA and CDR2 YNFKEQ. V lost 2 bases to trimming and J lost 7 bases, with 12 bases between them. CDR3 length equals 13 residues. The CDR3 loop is CASSQRTPGEQYF. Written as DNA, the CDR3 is TGTGCCAGCAGCCAACGCACCCCGGGGGAGCAGTACTTC.

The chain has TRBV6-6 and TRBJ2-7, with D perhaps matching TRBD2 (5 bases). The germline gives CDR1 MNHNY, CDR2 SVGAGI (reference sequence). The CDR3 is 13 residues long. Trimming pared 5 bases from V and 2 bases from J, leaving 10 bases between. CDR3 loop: CASSPSTTYEQYF. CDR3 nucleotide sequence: TGTGCCAGCAGTCCTAGCACTACCTACGAGCAGTACTTC.

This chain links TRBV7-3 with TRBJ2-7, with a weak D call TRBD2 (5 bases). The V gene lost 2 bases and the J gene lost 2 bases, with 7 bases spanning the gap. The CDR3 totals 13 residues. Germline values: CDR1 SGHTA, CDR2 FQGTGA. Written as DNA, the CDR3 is TGTGCCAGCAGCTTAGACGGGACCTACGAGCAGTACTTC. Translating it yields CASSLDGTYEQYF.

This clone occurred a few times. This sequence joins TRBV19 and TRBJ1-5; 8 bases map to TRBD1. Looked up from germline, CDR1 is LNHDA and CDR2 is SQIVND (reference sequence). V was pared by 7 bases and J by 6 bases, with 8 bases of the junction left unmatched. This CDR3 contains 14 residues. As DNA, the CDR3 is TGTGCCAGTAATCGACAGGGGTCCGGTCAGCCCCAGCATTTT. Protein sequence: CASNRQGSGQPQHF.

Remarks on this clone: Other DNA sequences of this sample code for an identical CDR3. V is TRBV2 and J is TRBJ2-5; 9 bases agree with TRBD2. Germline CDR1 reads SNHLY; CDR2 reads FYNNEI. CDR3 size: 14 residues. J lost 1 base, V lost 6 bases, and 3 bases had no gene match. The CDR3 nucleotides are TGTGCCAGCAGAAAGACTAGCGGCCAAGAGACCCAGTACTTC. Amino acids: CASRKTSGQETQYF.

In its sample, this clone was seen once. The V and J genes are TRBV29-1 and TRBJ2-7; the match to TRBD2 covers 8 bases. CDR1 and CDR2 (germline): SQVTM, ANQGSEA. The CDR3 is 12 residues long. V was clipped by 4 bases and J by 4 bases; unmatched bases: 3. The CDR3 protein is CSVGGRYYEQYF. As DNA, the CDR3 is TGCAGCGTTGGCGGGAGGTATTACGAGCAGTACTTC.